A single TCR beta chain is shown here with its context. Profiling relied on immunoSEQ multiplex PCR, and the TCRdb table lists in-frame clones only, not all of them. The sample lists about 79,000 clones; approximately 92% were seen once. This sample was taken from a study of T cell changes during pregnancy in multiple sclerosis. The junction had 6 bases not matched to a gene; V was cut back by 2 bases and J by 3 bases. The CDR3 loop spans 16 amino acids. Looked up from germline, CDR1 is LGHNT and CDR2 is FRNRAP. This rearrangement joins TRBV12-5 to TRBJ1-2; TRBD1 matches 10 bases. The sample consisted of peripheral blood, taken in the second trimester of pregnancy. This TCR was sampled from a female donor in good health, enrolled as a control in a pregnancy study. CDR3 loop: CASGLSGQGVYYGYTF. DNA for the CDR3: TGTGCTAGTGGTTTGTCCGGACAGGGGGTTTACTATGGCTACACCTTC.